The 27 T cell receptor beta chains below were found in one sample sequenced in a study of PD-1 blockade in classical Hodgkin lymphoma. Only in-frame clones appear in the TCRdb table, and some are missing; sequencing was by immunoSEQ multiplex PCR. The table has 50,000 to 85,000 clones, 71% seen once. All patients relapsed after autologous stem cell transplantation, and brentuximab vedotin exposure varied. The sample in question was peripheral blood mononuclear cells (PBMCs), obtained before the second cycle of nivolumab. Source of these receptors: a human donor with classical Hodgkin lymphoma.

This clone was detected only a few times. The V call is TRBV5-1, the J call TRBJ2-2, with TRBD1 as a possible D gene (6 bases). Germline lookup yields CDR1 SGHRS and CDR2 YFSETQ. The ends were cut back, 1 base at V and 3 bases at J, with 10 bases in the middle. The CDR3 is made up of 15 amino acids. This chain's CDR3 is CASSLQGPYTGELFF. In nucleotides, the CDR3 is TGCGCCAGCAGCTTGCAGGGGCCCTACACCGGGGAGCTGTTTTTT.

The chain recombines TRBV5-6 with TRBJ2-5, with D maybe TRBD2 (5 bases). The CDR3 has 14 residues. Germline CDR1 is SGHDT and CDR2 is YYEEEE. Trimming removed 0 bases at V and 1 base at J, with 7 bases between. DNA of the CDR3: TGTGCCAGCAGCTTGGGGACTTTCCAAGAGACCCAGTACTTC. As protein: CASSLGTFQETQYF.

This clone was counted between two and nine times. The chain joins TRBV5-1 to TRBJ2-3, with a possible D match to TRBD1 (5 bases). The germline V gene has CDR1 SGHRS and CDR2 YFSETQ. The V gene lost 4 bases and the J gene lost 2 bases, with 8 bases spanning the gap. The length of the CDR3 is 13 residues. The CDR3 loop reads CASSGALTDTQYF. CDR3 coding DNA: TGCGCCAGCAGCGGGGCCCTCACAGATACGCAGTATTTT.

This chain joins TRBV6-5 and TRBJ2-5, with 9 positions matching TRBD2. Germline CDR1 MNHEY, CDR2 SVGAGI. Trimming at V came to 6 bases and at J to 1 base, leaving 6 bases not matched to a gene. The CDR3 runs to 15 residues. This CDR3 reads CASSNSGRFQETQYF. CDR3 nucleotides: TGTGCCAGCAGCAACAGCGGGAGGTTCCAAGAGACCCAGTACTTC.

Relative to its sample, this clone is medium-sized (0.01 to 0.1%). The rearrangement joins TRBV21-1 to TRBJ2-7; the table names TRBD2, a call not compared with the DNA. TRBV21-1 constitutes a pseudogene. The CDR3 spans 15 residues. CDR3 nucleotide sequence: TGTGCCAGCAGCAAGGTGGTAGCGGGGCCCTACGAGCAGTACTTC. Encoded protein: CASSKVVAGPYEQYF.

This clone turned up a few times. The chain has TRBV4-1 and TRBJ1-2; 10 nucleotides align to TRBD1. With 4 bases clipped from V and 2 bases from J, the junction kept 10 bases outside the gene matches. The germline V gene has CDR1 MGHRA and CDR2 YSYEKL. The CDR3 sequence is 17 residues long. Here the CDR3 DNA reads TGCGCCAGCAGCCCCCTTGGGACAGGGGCCACCAACTATGGCTACACCTTC. Amino acids: CASSPLGTGATNYGYTF.

CDR3: CASSLGVSITNYGYTF. CDR3 nucleotide sequence: TGCGCCAGCAGCTTAGGGGTATCTATAACTAACTATGGCTACACCTTC. This chain links TRBV5-1 with TRBJ1-2; maybe TRBD1 (5 bases). The CDR3 consists of 16 residues. Germline V CDR1 and CDR2: SGHRS, YFSETQ. V gave up 2 bases and J gave up 0 bases, with 14 bases separating them.

The genes are TRBV10-3 and TRBJ2-1, with 7 bases aligning to TRBD1. J gave up 7 bases and V 6 bases, and 12 bases lay outside the gene matches. Germline CDR1 ENHRY, CDR2 SYGVKD. The CDR3 covers 15 residues. CDR3 residues: CAISPDRERGNEQFF. CDR3 in DNA: TGTGCCATCAGCCCTGACAGGGAACGAGGGAATGAGCAGTTCTTC.

The chain combines TRBV6-6 with TRBJ1-2, with D maybe TRBD1 (6 bases). Germline CDR1 and CDR2: MNHNY and SVGAGI (reference sequence). This CDR3 spans 15 amino acids. V was cut by 2 bases and J by 8 bases, with 18 bases left in between. The CDR3 spells CASSYQPGATPGYTF. The CDR3 nucleotides are TGTGCCAGCAGTTACCAGCCAGGGGCGACTCCAGGCTACACCTTC.

The gene calls are TRBV7-3 and TRBJ1-1; 8 nucleotides line up with TRBD1. Germline CDR1 reads SGHTA; CDR2 reads FQGTGA. The V segment lost 5 bases and the J segment 7 bases; nucleotides outside the gene matches: 9. The CDR3 is 14 amino acids. CDR3 protein: CASSQQGAGSEAFF. CDR3 in DNA: TGTGCCAGCAGCCAGCAGGGGGCGGGAAGTGAAGCTTTCTTT. The whole variable domain, remainder taken from reference TRBV7-3 and TRBJ1-1, is GAGVSQTPSNKVTEKGKYVELRCDPISGHTALYWYRQSLGQGPEFLIYFQGTGAADDSGLPNDRFFAVRPEGSVSTLKIQRTERGDSAVYLCASSQQGAGSEAFFGQGTRLTVV.

This chain links TRBV19 with TRBJ2-7; tentative D call: TRBD2 (5 bases). Between the trimmed V and J ends, which lost 3 bases and 3 bases, there was a span of 9 bases. The CDR3 sequence is 13 residues long. CDR1 and CDR2 from the germline V gene are LNHDA and SQIVND (reference sequence). The chain's CDR3 is CASSIGVDYEQYF. The CDR3 bases are TGTGCCAGTAGTATCGGGGTCGACTACGAGCAGTACTTC.

The V and J genes are TRBV7-9 and TRBJ2-3; D gene ambiguous. Per germline, CDR1 SEHNR and CDR2 FQNEAQ (reference sequence). The length of the CDR3 is 14 residues. V was cut by 0 bases and J by 2 bases, with 6 bases left in between. The CDR3 reads CASSLAGVTDTQYF. CDR3 sequence (DNA): TGTGCCAGCAGCTTAGCAGGCGTCACAGATACGCAGTATTTT.

V and J are TRBV5-4 and TRBJ2-1; no clear D. Per germline, CDR1 SGHNT and CDR2 YYREEE (reference sequence). V was trimmed by 1 base and J by 8 bases, leaving 7 bases between them. The length of the CDR3 is 12 residues. CDR3 sequence (DNA): TGTGCCAGCAGCTTGAAGTTTGATGAGCAGTTCTTC. It yields the protein CASSLKFDEQFF.

This chain uses TRBV14 with TRBJ2-1; 8 bases fit TRBD2. Trimming at V came to 1 base and at J to 5 bases, leaving 7 bases not matched to a gene. The CDR3 is made up of 16 amino acids. Germline CDR1 SGHDN, CDR2 FVKESK. The DNA for the CDR3 is TGTGCCAGCAGCCAAGTGAGGGGGACTAGTGACAATGAGCAGTTCTTC. Its translation: CASSQVRGTSDNEQFF.

The chain uses TRBV6-1 and TRBJ1-1, with D perhaps TRBD1 (6 bases). The CDR3 is 15 amino acids. With 0 bases removed from V and 3 bases from J, the gap between germline ends came to 11 bases. Germline values: CDR1 MNHNS, CDR2 SASEGT. In DNA form, the CDR3 reads TGTGCCAGCAGTGAAGCAGCAGGGGTGCACACTGAAGCTTTCTTT. Protein: CASSEAAGVHTEAFF.

This clone has only a few counts. This chain links TRBV25-1 with TRBJ1-2, with D possibly TRBD1 on 6 matching bases. Per germline, CDR1 MGHDK and CDR2 SYGVNS. V lost 4 bases to trimming and J lost 0 bases, with 9 bases between them. This CDR3 is built from 14 residues. The CDR3 reads CASSADRPNYGYTF. The CDR3 DNA follows: TGTGCCAGCAGTGCGGACAGACCTAACTATGGCTACACCTTC.

This chain connects TRBV6-5 to TRBJ2-5; the match to TRBD2 covers 11 bases. The CDR3 has 15 amino acids. The V and J ends lost 8 bases and 4 bases, in that order; junction bases with no gene match: 9. Looked up from germline, CDR1 is MNHEY and CDR2 is SVGAGI. The DNA of the CDR3 is TGTGCCAGCGCCGGGACTAGCGGTCCCGGAGAGACCCAGTACTTC. The encoded protein is CASAGTSGPGETQYF.

The chain recombines TRBV28 with TRBJ2-5; 8 nucleotides match TRBD1. Germline trimming cut 0 bases from V and 5 bases from J; bases unmatched to any gene: 11. Per the germline V gene, CDR1 is MDHEN and CDR2 is SYDVKM. This CDR3 spans 17 amino acids. CDR3 amino acids: CASSLWYRTGPSETQYF. In DNA, the CDR3 is TGTGCCAGCAGTTTATGGTATCGGACAGGGCCATCGGAGACCCAGTACTTC. Using reference TRBV28 and TRBJ2-5 for the parts outside the CDR3, the full variable domain is DVKVTQSSRYLVKRTGEKVFLECVQDMDHENMFWYRQDPGLGLRLIYFSYDVKMKEKGDIPEGYSVSREKKERFSLILESASTNQTSMYLCASSLWYRTGPSETQYFGPGTRLLVL.

This clone was observed a single time. The chain uses TRBV5-1 and TRBJ1-1; D might be TRBD1 (6 bases). Germline CDR1 and CDR2: SGHRS and YFSETQ. CDR3 size: 12 residues. Trimming removed 4 bases from V and 7 bases from J, with 11 bases in between. This chain's CDR3 is CASSHGQSEAFF. The CDR3 DNA sequence: TGCGCCAGCAGCCATGGACAGAGTGAAGCTTTCTTT.

The rearrangement uses TRBV29-1 and TRBJ2-7; 7 bases line up with TRBD1. The ends lost 0 bases at V and 7 bases at J; junction bases unmatched: 18. The CDR3 loop spans 17 amino acids. The germline CDR1 and CDR2 sequences are SQVTM and ANQGSEA. CDR3 sequence (DNA): TGCAGCGTTGAAGATCAAACAGGGGCCCTCGTTGTCGGAGAGCAGTACTTC. The encoded protein is CSVEDQTGALVVGEQYF.

The chain carries TRBV9 and TRBJ2-3, with 10 bases aligning to TRBD2. The germline V gene encodes CDR1 SGDLS and CDR2 YYNGEE. The CDR3 sequence is 15 residues long. Trimming at V came to 5 bases and at J to 0 bases, leaving 3 bases not matched to a gene. CDR3 coding DNA: TGTGCCAGCAGGGCTAGCGGGGGTAGCACAGATACGCAGTATTTT. It translates to CASRASGGSTDTQYF.

The chain recombines TRBV28 with TRBJ2-1, with 11 bases aligning to TRBD2. The germline V gene has CDR1 MDHEN and CDR2 SYDVKM. V lost 6 bases and J lost 4; bases outside the gene matches: 14. The CDR3 loop spans 18 amino acids. The CDR3 nucleotides are TGTGCCAGCAGCCGACTAGCGGGGCTCGCTCATATATACAATGAGCAGTTCTTC. Its protein is CASSRLAGLAHIYNEQFF.

This clone is medium-sized (0.01 to 0.1%) by share. The chain carries TRBV5-4 and TRBJ2-2; possibly TRBD2 for D (5 bases). The ends were cut back, 0 bases at V and 7 bases at J, with 13 bases in the middle. The germline gives CDR1 SGHNT, CDR2 YYREEE (reference sequence). The CDR3 loop spans 15 amino acids. CDR3 sequence (DNA): TGTGCCAGCAGCTTGGTGGACCGGGAACACGGGGAGCTGTTTTTT. Translated, it gives CASSLVDREHGELFF.

The chain links TRBV14 to TRBJ2-7; 9 bases map to TRBD2. Germline V gene sequence: CDR1 SGHDN, CDR2 FVKESK. J lost 1 base, V lost 1 base, and 2 bases had no gene match. The CDR3 contains 15 residues. CDR3 sequence reads: CASSQGLAVSYEQYF. The CDR3 DNA sequence: TGTGCCAGCAGCCAAGGACTAGCGGTGTCCTACGAGCAGTACTTC.

The J gene is TRBJ2-1, the V gene TRBV7-2; 12 nucleotides agree with TRBD2. This CDR3 is built from 18 residues. The V gene end was trimmed by 5 bases and the J gene end by 7 bases; junction bases not matched to a gene: 15. The V gene's germline CDR1 is SGHTA and CDR2 FQGNSA. The CDR3, as DNA: TGTGCCAGCAGCACAGGACTAGCGGGGCGAAGAGGGTTGAATGAGCAGTTCTTC. It specifies CASSTGLAGRRGLNEQFF.

V usage is TRBV15 and J usage is TRBJ2-2; TRBD1 matches 7 bases. CDR1 and CDR2 from the germline V gene are LNHNV and YYDKDF (reference sequence). Germline trimming cut 1 base from V and 8 bases from J; bases unmatched to any gene: 13. CDR3 size: 17 residues. The CDR3 loop reads CATSRAPSEGADGELFF. The CDR3 DNA reads TGTGCCACCAGCAGAGCTCCGTCCGAGGGGGCGGATGGGGAGCTGTTTTTT. The full variable domain, in which reference TRBV15 and TRBJ2-2 provide the parts outside the CDR3, is DAMVIQNPRYQVTQFGKPVTLSCSQTLNHNVMYWYQQKSSQAPKLLFHYYDKDFNNEADTPDNFQSRRPNTSFCFLDIRSPGLGDTAMYLCATSRAPSEGADGELFFGEGSRLTVL.

The V gene is TRBV7-3, the J gene TRBJ2-7; 7 bases are shared with TRBD1. The J segment lost 4 bases and the V segment lost 5 bases, leaving 11 bases of the junction unmatched. Germline-derived CDR1 and CDR2 are SGHTA and FQGTGA. This CDR3 is 15 amino acids long. The CDR3 bases are TGTGCCAGCAGCCCCCGACAGGGAATGGTATACGAGCAGTACTTC. This codes for CASSPRQGMVYEQYF.